The T cell receptor beta chain described here comes from a study of T cell repertoires in cytomegalovirus infection (dated by TCRdb to the late 2010s). For the study in its entirety: Donor HLA type was relevant to the analysis, as public TCR beta signatures indicated carriage of CMV infection together with the matching HLA type. The research as a whole found: In both this cohort and an independent cohort of some 370 donors, the cumulative frequency of public TCR beta family members distinguished carriers of CMV infection plus the relevant HLA type. The ex vivo response was dominated by HLA-C-restricted CMV-specific TCR beta clonotypes, which also provided the single most frequent clonotype in two of eight donors.

Sequencing was carried out with an Illumina HiSeq 1500. TCRdb reprocessed the public reads (quality trimming at Q25 with fastp, clone calling with MiXCR) and kept in-frame beta chains. Rows with one shared CDR3 protein collapse into an entry with the most common genes and DNA. This sample gives more than 650,000 distinct CDR3 sequences in total; about 40% of them show up just once. Of the sample, more than 2.5% is held by the ten largest clones. This clonotype was seen only a few times. Its recognized antigen is unknown. The input lacks base qualities; no much larger clone sits a single base away. Including cysteine and phenylalanine, the CDR3 has 18 amino acids. The entry retains the CDR3 DNA only, 54 bases that are in frame from base 1. V and J are trimmed by 3 bases and 5 bases, and the gene matches miss 18 bases of the junction. CDR1 is given as LGHNA and CDR2 as YNFKEQ, both from the germline V gene.

The sequencing sample was made of PBMCs. The TCR comes from a human donor in good health (CMV status not recorded). Some clones in this sample may be carry-over from other donors' samples. Recombination linked TRBV4-2 to TRBJ2-5; 7 bases in the junction line up with TRBD1. CDR3 sequence: CASSHTSDLGGQAETQYF. The DNA sequence is TGTGCCAGCAGCCATACGAGTGATTTGGGTGGACAGGCTGAGACCCAGTACTTC.